This T cell receptor (beta chain) originates from a study of response to subunit inactivated influenza vaccine. Study observations and caveats: Authors suggested few new T cells are recruited by each seasonal influenza vaccination.

Concerning this clonotype itself: Its antigen is unidentified.

V was pared by 7 bases and J by 0 bases, with 13 bases between. The CDR3 extends over 14 amino acids. CDR1 and CDR2 from the germline V gene are LNHDA and SQIVND (reference sequence). TCRdb reprocessed the RT-PCR reads via MiXCR and lists one record per CDR3 protein. This table has 170,000 or so distinct CDR3 sequences, about 10% appearing once. Here the sequenced sample was CD8+ T cells sorted from PBMCs, taken 23 months after vaccination. The chain carries TRBV19 and TRBJ2-7, with D tentatively TRBD1 or TRBD2 (6 bases each). The TCR was taken from a man between 45 and 75 years old who received an inactivated influenza vaccine. This CDR3 is CASTVGGDSYEQYF. Here the CDR3 DNA reads TGTGCCAGTACCGTCGGGGGCGACTCCTACGAGCAGTACTTC.